This T cell receptor (beta chain) came from a study of blood T cells in healthy people across ages. Study summary: The template switching approach captured approximately one barcoded beta molecule for every two T cells.

On this clonotype itself: What it recognizes is unknown. One junction end disagrees with the germline gene, perhaps due to a read error.

For the second PCR, which ran for roughly 7 to 11 cycles, a sample-barcoded 5' primer and a J-beta primer mix were used. TCRdb passed the 5' RACE reads through MiXCR, listing each CDR3 protein once. The sample includes approximately 830,000 distinct CDR3 sequences, 60% to 80% of them seen just once. The study recruited healthy Caucasian donors from Russia who were aged about 6 to 90. Overall study findings and caveats: A roughly linear age-dependent decrease characterized TCR beta diversity per million T cells. Researchers said unsorted PBMCs prevented a conclusive naive versus antigen-experienced comparison.

The sequencing sample was made of blood. The source is a man under 40 in good health.

The CDR3 coding sequence is TGTGCCAGCAGCGGCGAGCGGGGGGCCAATGAGCAGTTCTTT. This gives the protein CASSGERGANEQFF. The chain recombines TRBV11-3 with TRBJ2-1; 9 bases fit TRBD2. The CDR3 loop spans 14 amino acids. Per the germline V gene, CDR1 is SGHNT and CDR2 is YENEEA.